This T cell receptor beta chain is drawn from a study of blood T cell repertoires in COVID-19. Data came from immunoSEQ multiplex PCR; TCRdb stores just in-frame clones and leaves some out. The profile shows tens of thousands of clones, around 84% of them singletons. Per germline, CDR1 SGHVS and CDR2 FQNEAQ. The CDR3 is made up of 17 amino acids. The trim removed 5 bases at V and 3 bases at J, leaving 8 bases unmatched. This TCR was sampled from a human donor in a cohort sampled during active COVID-19. Sequencing was performed on peripheral blood. The chain combines TRBV7-8 with TRBJ2-7; 15 bases match TRBD2. The CDR3 loop is CASSPRGTSGRNYEQYF. The CDR3, as DNA: TGTGCCAGCAGCCCGCGCGGGACTAGCGGGAGGAACTACGAGCAGTACTTC.